One T cell receptor beta chain is described in this entry. This CDR3 is built from 12 residues. V lost 5 bases and J lost 8, with 12 bases in between. Germline assignment: CDR1 MNHEY and CDR2 SVGAGI. Random hexamers were used to reverse transcribe the RNA input (roughly 0.5 to 1 ug). An immunoSEQ multiplex PCR amplified TCR beta CDR3 over 54 Vbeta and 13 Jbeta. TCRdb redid the calling of the immunoSEQ multiplex PCR reads with MiXCR, one entry per CDR3 protein. The sample records approximately 180,000 distinct CDR3 sequences, approximately 96% being singletons. This entry is derived from a study of CD8 T cells in Susac syndrome. Negative isolation was applied to CD8+ and CD4+ T cells, and FACS enrichment was applied to TEMRA cells.

Sequences were obtained from CD4+ T cells from PBMCs. The receptor was derived from a human donor with multiple sclerosis. The chain employs TRBV6-5 and TRBJ1-2, with D maybe TRBD1 (5 bases). Here the CDR3 reads CASSDRTGGYTF. The CDR3 DNA follows: TGTGCCAGCAGTGACAGAACGGGCGGCTACACCTTC.